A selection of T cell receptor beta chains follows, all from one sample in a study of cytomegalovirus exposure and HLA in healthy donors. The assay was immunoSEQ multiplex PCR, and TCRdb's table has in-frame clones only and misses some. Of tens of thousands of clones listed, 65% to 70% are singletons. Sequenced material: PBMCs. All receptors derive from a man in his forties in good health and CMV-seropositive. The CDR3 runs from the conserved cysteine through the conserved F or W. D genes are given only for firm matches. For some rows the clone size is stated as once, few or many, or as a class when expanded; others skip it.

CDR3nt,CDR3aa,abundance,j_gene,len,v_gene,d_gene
TGTGCCAGCAGCCGGACCGGGGGCAATGAGCAGTTCTTC,CASSRTGGNEQFF,NA,TRBJ2-1,13,TRBV7-8,NA
TGTGCCAGCAGTTCCCAGGGGGCTAGCAATCAGCCCCAGCATTTT,CASSSQGASNQPQHF,once,TRBJ1-5,15,TRBV6-6,TRBD1
TGTGCCTGGAGTTTGGACAGGGCTGGAAACACCATATATTTT,CAWSLDRAGNTIYF,NA,TRBJ1-3,14,TRBV30,TRBD1
TGTGCCACCAGCAACGTACAGGGGAATCAGCCCCAGCATTTT,CATSNVQGNQPQHF,NA,TRBJ1-5,14,TRBV15,TRBD1
TGTGCCAGCAGCTTAAATATAGGGACAGGGGGCACTGAAGCTTTCTTT,CASSLNIGTGGTEAFF,NA,TRBJ1-1,16,TRBV7-6,TRBD1
TGTGCCAGCACCGAGACAGGGAGGCAGTACTTC,CASTETGRQYF,NA,TRBJ2-7,11,TRBV6-1,TRBD1
TGTGCCAGCCGGGCGACCTTTGCAGGGGGCTACACCTTC,CASRATFAGGYTF,NA,TRBJ1-2,13,TRBV6-4,NA
TGTGCCAGCAGCCCACAGGGGGCGGGGGGTGGCTACACCTTC,CASSPQGAGGGYTF,NA,TRBJ1-2,14,TRBV7-2,TRBD1
TGCGCCAGCAGTGACCTCGACAGGGGTAGGAACTATGGCTACACCTTC,CASSDLDRGRNYGYTF,NA,TRBJ1-2,16,TRBV10-2,TRBD1
TGTGCCAGCAGTTCAGGGGGGCCCGGCGAGCAGTACTTC,CASSSGGPGEQYF,NA,TRBJ2-7,13,TRBV28,NA
TGCGCCAGCAGCTTGGGGGGACAGCAAGAGACCCAGTACTTC,CASSLGGQQETQYF,NA,TRBJ2-5,14,TRBV5-1,TRBD1
TGTGCCAGCAGCCCTCAGACAGGTTATAATTCACCCCTCCACTTT,CASSPQTGYNSPLHF,NA,TRBJ1-6,15,TRBV5-4,NA
TGTGCCAGCAGCGCCAGCGGGGGCTCTGGGGTCGGGGAGCTGTTTTTT,CASSASGGSGVGELFF,few,TRBJ2-2,16,TRBV9,TRBD2
TGTGCCAGCAGCCCCAAGAGCGGTTCCTACGAGCAGTACTTC,CASSPKSGSYEQYF,few,TRBJ2-7,14,TRBV7-8,NA
TGCGCCAGCAGCCAAGATAGTAGCGGGAGATGGGAGACCCAGTACTTC,CASSQDSSGRWETQYF,few,TRBJ2-5,16,TRBV4-1,TRBD2
TGTGCTAGCAGCTTAAGTAACCATGCAGAAGAGACCCAGTACTTC,CASSLSNHAEETQYF,NA,TRBJ2-5,15,TRBV7-7,NA
TGTGCCACCAGCGACGGGACAGGTGGCAATCAGCCCCAGCATTTT,CATSDGTGGNQPQHF,few,TRBJ1-5,15,TRBV15,TRBD1
TGTGCCAGCACCCCCGGGACAGGGGGCGCTGGGGCCAACGTCCTGACTTTC,CASTPGTGGAGANVLTF,many,TRBJ2-6,17,TRBV11-2,TRBD1
TGTGCCAGCAGCTTAGCGGTCGGCAGGGGGGACTACGAGCAGTACTTC,CASSLAVGRGDYEQYF,NA,TRBJ2-7,16,TRBV7-2,NA
TGCAGCGTTCAGGGACAGGGGGGCACTGAAGCTTTCTTT,CSVQGQGGTEAFF,few,TRBJ1-1,13,TRBV29-1,TRBD1
TGTGCCAGCTCACCCCCGACAGGCTCCTACGAGCAGTACTTC,CASSPPTGSYEQYF,NA,TRBJ2-7,14,TRBV18,NA
TGCGCCAGCAGCCCCCAGGGGACCGGGACTGAAGCTTTCTTT,CASSPQGTGTEAFF,NA,TRBJ1-1,14,TRBV5-1,NA
TGTGCCAGCAGCTTGTCAGGGCGGTATGAAAAACTGTTTTTT,CASSLSGRYEKLFF,NA,TRBJ1-4,14,TRBV5-4,NA
TGTGCCAGCAGCTTGGGGACTAGCGGGGGCGCCCTGTCTAGGTACAATGAGCAGTTCTTC,CASSLGTSGGALSRYNEQFF,NA,TRBJ2-1,20,TRBV5-4,TRBD2
TGTGCCAGCAGGACAGGGTCAGGCGTTAATGAAAAACTGTTTTTT,CASRTGSGVNEKLFF,NA,TRBJ1-4,15,TRBV28,TRBD1
TGTGCCAGCAGCACAGGACAGGGCCAGGCTGAAAAACTGTTTTTT,CASSTGQGQAEKLFF,NA,TRBJ1-4,15,TRBV9,TRBD1
TGTGCCAGCAGCCCTCCCGGCCGACTAGCGGAAGAGACCCAGTACTTC,CASSPPGRLAEETQYF,NA,TRBJ2-5,16,TRBV5-4,TRBD2
TGTGCCAGCAGGTCCATACTAGCGGGACACTACAATGAGCAGTTCTTC,CASRSILAGHYNEQFF,NA,TRBJ2-1,16,TRBV7-8,TRBD2
TGTGCCAGCAGCTTAACGTCCGGTCAGCCCCAGCATTTT,CASSLTSGQPQHF,once,TRBJ1-5,13,TRBV7-3,NA
TGTGCCATCAGGGGGCCCACTGAAGCTTTCTTT,CAIRGPTEAFF,NA,TRBJ1-1,11,TRBV10-3,NA
TGTGCCAGCAGCTCTCTAGCGGGAAACAATGAGCAGTTCTTC,CASSSLAGNNEQFF,NA,TRBJ2-1,14,TRBV7-6,TRBD2
TGCGCCAGCAGCTTGAGGGCAGGGGGCGCAAACACTGAAGCTTTCTTT,CASSLRAGGANTEAFF,medium-sized,TRBJ1-1,16,TRBV5-1,TRBD1
TGTGCCAGCAGTTTCGATCCACAGGGGTACTCCTACGAGCAGTACTTC,CASSFDPQGYSYEQYF,NA,TRBJ2-7,16,TRBV6-6,TRBD1
TGTGCCTGGAGTGGGGTACAGGTGAATCAGCCCCAGCATTTT,CAWSGVQVNQPQHF,NA,TRBJ1-5,14,TRBV30,NA
TGTGCCAGCACCTATAGCGGGAAAAGTTCACCCCTCCACTTT,CASTYSGKSSPLHF,NA,TRBJ1-6,14,TRBV5-8,NA
TGTGCCAGCAGCTTAGTAGGGGGCCCCCAAAATGAAAAACTGTTTTTT,CASSLVGGPQNEKLFF,NA,TRBJ1-4,16,TRBV7-2,TRBD1